Shown below are 28 T cell receptor beta chains from a single sample sequenced in a study of blood T cell repertoires in COVID-19. Assay used: immunoSEQ multiplex PCR; TCRdb lists only in-frame clones, some missing. Among nearly 350,000 clones listed, about 90% were seen once. The sequenced material came from peripheral blood. These receptors came from a woman aged 18 to 35 who had recovered from COVID-19.

V usage is TRBV28 and J usage is TRBJ2-7, with TRBD1 matching 8 bases. Germline CDR1 and CDR2: MDHEN and SYDVKM. V was pared by 5 bases and J by 9 bases, with 12 bases of the junction left unmatched. This CDR3 region has 14 residues. The CDR3 coding sequence is TGTGCCAGCAGTACCCCCGGACAGGGCTGGGTGCAGTACGTC. Translation gives CASSTPGQGWVQYV.

The gene calls are TRBV3-1 (or the pseudogene TRBV3-2) and TRBJ2-1, with 13 bases fitting TRBD2. The V gene's germline CDR1 is LGHDT and CDR2 YNNKEL (reference sequence). The CDR3 has 17 residues. Trimming took 3 bases from V and 1 from J; bases not matched to a gene: 3. The CDR3 here is CASSHWGLAGSYNEQFF. The CDR3 DNA reads TGTGCCAGCAGCCACTGGGGACTAGCGGGATCCTACAATGAGCAGTTCTTC.

V usage is TRBV5-4 and J usage is TRBJ2-1, with 10 bases that match TRBD2. CDR1 is SGHNT and CDR2 is YYREEE in the germline V gene (reference sequence). The CDR3 totals 16 residues. Losses at the gene ends were 0 bases for V and 7 bases for J; bases not matched to a gene: 7. The CDR3, as DNA: TGTGCCAGCAGCTTGGGAGCGGGAGGGCCAGCGAATGAGCAGTTCTTC. Encoded protein: CASSLGAGGPANEQFF.

The genes are TRBV5-1 and TRBJ2-3; D call uncertain. This CDR3 region has 13 residues. With 4 bases removed from V and 2 bases from J, the gap between germline ends came to 8 bases. Germline V gene lookup returns CDR1 SGHRS and CDR2 YFSETQ. DNA of the CDR3: TGCGCCAGCAGCACTTACGTCACAGATACGCAGTATTTT. Amino acids: CASSTYVTDTQYF.

This clone was seen more than once but under ten times. The V call is TRBV30, the J call TRBJ1-3; 8 positions match TRBD1. J gave up 0 bases and V 5 bases, and 6 bases lay outside the gene matches. Germline V CDR1 and CDR2: GTSNPN, SVGIG (reference sequence). CDR3 length: 15 residues. CDR3 bases: TGTGCCTGGCACGAGACAGGGGTCTCTGGAAACACCATATATTTT. Amino acid sequence: CAWHETGVSGNTIYF.

This clone has just one count. This chain joins TRBV11-3 and TRBJ1-3, with D unclear. The CDR3 runs to 12 residues. Trimming removed 4 bases from V and 9 bases from J, with 10 bases in between. Germline values: CDR1 SGHNT, CDR2 YENEEA. The CDR3 region has the DNA TGTGCCAGCAGCTCCCCGGGTACCACCATATATTTT. It specifies CASSSPGTTIYF.

The chain has TRBV24-1 and TRBJ2-1; 13 positions agree with TRBD2. Germline values: CDR1 KGHDR, CDR2 SFDVKD. The CDR3 is made up of 15 amino acids. Trimming cost V 6 bases and J 6 bases; bases outside gene matches: 4. CDR3 nucleotide sequence: TGTGCCACCAGTACGAGGACTAGCGGGGGCAATGAGCAGTTCTTC. This encodes CATSTRTSGGNEQFF.

Turning to this clone: The DNA is left out, because the CDR3 cannot be placed on it with certainty; the CDR3 is given as TCRdb lists it. This chain connects TRBV1 to TRBJ1-5; no DNA check was done on the table's D call, TRBD1. TRBV1 is marked as a pseudogene. Counting both end residues, the CDR3 totals 17 amino acids. Here the CDR3 reads CTSSQEWGRGSNQPQHF.

The J gene is TRBJ2-1, the V gene TRBV7-2; D is perhaps TRBD1 (6 bases). Germline V gene sequence: CDR1 SGHTA, CDR2 FQGNSA. The germline V and J ends were trimmed by 6 bases and 7 bases, with 7 bases remaining between them. The CDR3 spans 11 residues. In DNA form, the CDR3 reads TGTGCCAGCAGAGACAGGAATGAGCAGTTCTTC. This gives the protein CASRDRNEQFF.

The chain joins TRBV11-3 to TRBJ2-7; 8 bases map to TRBD1. This CDR3 region has 12 residues. Germline trimming cut 4 bases from V and 6 bases from J; bases unmatched to any gene: 2. Germline CDR1 reads SGHNT; CDR2 reads YENEEA. The CDR3 sequence is CASSSRGPEQYV. For the CDR3, the DNA is TGTGCCAGCAGCTCCAGGGGGCCCGAGCAGTACGTC.

V gene TRBV5-6 combines with J gene TRBJ1-5; D is ambiguous. CDR1 and CDR2 from the germline V gene are SGHDT and YYEEEE. Trimming cost V 1 base and J 2 bases, with 10 bases left between them. This CDR3 has 15 residues. The CDR3 protein is CASSLFQSGNQPQHF. In nucleotides, the CDR3 is TGTGCCAGCAGCTTGTTCCAATCGGGCAATCAGCCCCAGCATTTT.

V usage is TRBV13 and J usage is TRBJ2-3; 7 nucleotides match TRBD2. V was pared by 2 bases and J by 2 bases, with 4 bases of the junction left unmatched. Germline lookup yields CDR1 PRHDT and CDR2 FYEKMQ (reference sequence). The length of the CDR3 is 15 residues. For the CDR3, the DNA is TGTGCCAGCAGCTTACTGAGCGGGAACACAGATACGCAGTATTTT. It specifies CASSLLSGNTDTQYF.

The genes are TRBV12-5 and TRBJ1-6; TRBD1 is a possible D gene (5 bases). Germline CDR1 LGHNT, CDR2 FRNRAP. The CDR3 length is 15 residues. Trimming took off 2 bases at V and 10 bases at J, with 15 bases between the two ends. The CDR3 region is CASGLFGGARSPLHF. The CDR3 nucleotides read TGTGCTAGTGGTTTGTTCGGTGGGGCACGATCACCCCTCCACTTT.

The rearrangement uses TRBV7-2 and TRBJ1-3, with TRBD1 as a possible D gene (6 bases). Germline V gives CDR1 SGHTA, CDR2 FQGNSA. CDR3 length equals 17 residues. V was shortened by 0 bases and J by 2 bases, with 14 bases between the two germline ends. The CDR3 spells CASSLAPNRDTGNTIYF. CDR3 DNA: TGTGCCAGCAGCTTAGCTCCTAACAGGGATACTGGAAACACCATATATTTT.

The chain is built from TRBV3-1 (or the pseudogene TRBV3-2) and TRBJ1-1, with 7 bases matching TRBD1. Germline V gene data show CDR1 as LGHDT and CDR2 as YNNKEL (reference sequence). CDR3 length: 16 residues. After removal of 4 bases from V and 3 bases from J, the junction contained 11 bases not matched to a gene. The CDR3 spells CASSPRGGGKDTEAFF. CDR3 bases: TGTGCCAGCAGCCCTCGAGGAGGGGGCAAGGACACTGAAGCTTTCTTT.

The chain couples TRBV7-2 to TRBJ1-1, with a tentative D call TRBD1 (5 bases). The CDR3 sequence is 15 residues long. Germline V gives CDR1 SGHTA, CDR2 FQGNSA. V was clipped by 4 bases and J by 1 base, with 13 bases between them. CDR3 amino acids: CASSSYAGPNTEAFF. Written as DNA, the CDR3 is TGTGCCAGCAGCTCCTACGCGGGGCCGAACACTGAAGCTTTCTTT.

The CDR3 reads CASSIPRTGGAYGYTF. As DNA, the CDR3 is TGTGCCAGCAGCATCCCCCGGACAGGGGGAGCCTATGGCTACACCTTC. J is TRBJ1-2 and V is TRBV9; TRBD1 matches 10 bases. Germline V gene data show CDR1 as SGDLS and CDR2 as YYNGEE. This CDR3 region has 16 residues. V lost 4 bases and J lost 4; bases outside the gene matches: 10.

The chain carries TRBV18 and TRBJ1-1, with D possibly being TRBD1 (6 bases). With 5 bases removed from V and 5 bases from J, the gap between germline ends came to 15 bases. Germline assignment: CDR1 KGHSH and CDR2 LQKENI. CDR3 length: 14 amino acids. CDR3 sequence: CASSGNRVETEAFF. As DNA, the CDR3 is TGTGCCAGCTCAGGCAACAGGGTTGAGACTGAAGCTTTCTTT. The variable domain in full, with the rest retrieved from reference TRBV18 and TRBJ1-1, is NAGVMQNPRHLVRRRGQEARLRCSPMKGHSHVYWYRQLPEEGLKFMVYLQKENIIDESGMPKERFSAEFPKEGPSILRIQQVVRGDSAAYFCASSGNRVETEAFFGQGTRLTVV.

This chain uses TRBV11-2 with TRBJ2-5; maybe TRBD1 (6 bases). CDR1 and CDR2 (germline): SGHAT, FQNNGV. This CDR3 is built from 14 residues. Trimming took 5 bases from V and 7 from J, leaving 17 bases between them. The CDR3 reads CASSTNRALGTQYF. The CDR3 bases are TGTGCCAGCAGCACAAACAGGGCTCTTGGGACCCAGTACTTC.

The gene calls are TRBV19 and TRBJ2-1; possibly TRBD2 for D (5 bases). Germline-derived CDR1 and CDR2 are LNHDA and SQIVND (reference sequence). Between the trimmed V and J ends, which lost 1 base and 4 bases, there was a span of 14 bases. The CDR3 sequence is 16 residues long. The CDR3, as DNA: TGTGCCAGTAGTATAGTCGTTCCTGGACTTTACAATGAGCAGTTCTTC. This gives the protein CASSIVVPGLYNEQFF.

The J gene is TRBJ2-3, the V gene TRBV24-1; possible D gene TRBD1, 5 bases. The V end lost 7 bases, the J end lost 0 bases, and 13 bases lay between the germline ends. Germline assignment: CDR1 KGHDR and CDR2 SFDVKD. This CDR3 spans 15 amino acids. CDR3: CATSLGRSSTDTQYF. The CDR3 DNA sequence: TGTGCCACCAGCCTGGGGCGGTCTAGCACAGATACGCAGTATTTT.

The chain recombines TRBV5-1 with TRBJ2-1; 10 positions agree with TRBD1. Germline CDR1 SGHRS, CDR2 YFSETQ. The ends lost 4 bases at V and 8 bases at J; junction bases unmatched: 9. The CDR3 extends over 15 amino acids. This CDR3 reads CASSADRGVWDEQFF. As DNA, the CDR3 is TGCGCCAGCAGCGCGGACAGGGGGGTGTGGGATGAGCAGTTCTTC.

V and J are TRBV7-9 and TRBJ1-4; D is uncertain. CDR1 and CDR2 from the germline V gene are SEHNR and FQNEAQ (reference sequence). The V end was cut by 0 bases, the J end by 5 bases, with 7 bases between. This CDR3 comprises 14 residues. CDR3 in amino acids: CASSLANENEKLFF. The CDR3 region has the DNA TGTGCCAGCAGCTTAGCGAACGAGAATGAAAAACTGTTTTTT.

The rearrangement joins TRBV7-2 to TRBJ1-1; the D gene is possibly TRBD1 (6 bases). Germline V gene lookup returns CDR1 SGHTA and CDR2 FQGNSA. There are 16 residues in the CDR3. The germline V and J ends were trimmed by 3 bases and 5 bases, with 19 bases remaining between them. CDR3 coding DNA: TGTGCCAGCAGCTTGGGGGGGCAGGTTGAAAGGACTGAAGCTTTCTTT. Its translation: CASSLGGQVERTEAFF.

About this clone: At one boundary the junction diverges from the germline segment, which might be a read error. DNA for the CDR3: TGCGCCAGCAGCCAAGATGGGGGACAGGGCTCCCCAGACTTC. This encodes CASSQDGGQGSPDF. The genes are TRBV4-3 and TRBJ2-5; 9 nucleotides match TRBD1. Germline V gene lookup returns CDR1 LGHNA and CDR2 YSLEER. This CDR3 spans 14 amino acids.

The rearrangement joins TRBV7-7 to TRBJ1-3; 8 bases are shared with TRBD1. The CDR3 spans 16 residues. The germline gives CDR1 SSHAT, CDR2 FNYEAQ (reference sequence). V shed 5 bases and J 0 bases; nucleotides not matched to a gene: 6. The CDR3 here is CASSPGTGDSGNTIYF. DNA of the CDR3: TGTGCCAGCAGCCCCGGGACAGGAGACTCTGGAAACACCATATATTTT.

This chain joins TRBV5-6 and TRBJ1-2, with D unresolved. CDR1 SGHDT and CDR2 YYEEEE come from the germline V gene. The CDR3 is 11 residues long. Trimming pared 2 bases from V and 8 bases from J, leaving 7 bases between. CDR3 amino acids: CASSFGQGYTF. Here the CDR3 DNA reads TGTGCCAGCAGCTTTGGGCAAGGCTACACCTTC.

The genes are TRBV25-1 and TRBJ2-2, with D maybe TRBD2 (6 bases). V lost 5 bases to trimming and J lost 2 bases, with 9 bases between them. The CDR3 covers 14 residues. Germline V gene sequence: CDR1 MGHDK, CDR2 SYGVNS. CDR3 nucleotides: TGTGCCAGCAGTCAGGAGGGAAACACCGGGGAGCTGTTTTTT. Translating gives CASSQEGNTGELFF.